A selection of T cell receptor beta chains follows, all from one sample in a study of glioma-infiltrating T cells after dendritic cell vaccination. Clones were sequenced by immunoSEQ multiplex PCR, and TCRdb holds only the in-frame ones, with some missing. The sample includes approximately 67,000 clones, around 81% seen only once; the top ten take roughly 7.9%. The source material was blood, sampled before dendritic cell vaccination. The receptors here all came from a human donor with glioblastoma. Each CDR3 is given with its conserved first and last residue. The D gene is left open where the match is weak. Rows give clone size only sometimes, using once, few, many, or a class for an expanded clone.

D gene	V gene	J gene	clone size	CDR3 DNA	CDR3 protein
NA	TRBV2	TRBJ1-2	NA	TGTGCCAGCTACCCCGACGAGAGGAACGGATATGGCTACACCTTC	CASYPDERNGYGYTF
NA	TRBV11-3	TRBJ2-7	NA	TGTGCCAGCAGCTTAGGTAGCAGGGACGAGCAGTACTTC	CASSLGSRDEQYF
TRBD1	TRBV11-1	TRBJ1-1	NA	TGTGCCAGCAGCACAGGACAGGTGAACACTGAAGCTTTCTTT	CASSTGQVNTEAFF
TRBD1	TRBV7-3	TRBJ1-3	NA	TGTGCCAGCAGCTTAATGGGACAGGGAGAGGGGGGCACCATATATTTT	CASSLMGQGEGGTIYF
NA	TRBV19	TRBJ1-4	NA	TGTGCCAGTAGTGGAGTGGGTGAAAAACTGTTTTTT	CASSGVGEKLFF
NA	TRBV6-6	TRBJ1-5	NA	TGTGCCAGCAGTTCCCCCGGGAGTAATCAGCCCCAGCATTTT	CASSSPGSNQPQHF
NA	TRBV2	TRBJ1-1	NA	TGTGCCAGCAGCACTAGTCCACCTGAAGCTTTCTTT	CASSTSPPEAFF
NA	TRBV2	TRBJ1-4	few	TGTGCCAGCAGTGATACAGGGATTAATGAAAAACTGTTTTTT	CASSDTGINEKLFF
NA	TRBV2	TRBJ2-3	NA	TGTGCCAGCATCATTGGGGGGGCTAGCACAGATACGCAGTATTTT	CASIIGGASTDTQYF
NA	TRBV7-9	TRBJ1-1	once	TGTGCCAGCACCCAGGAGGGGAACACTGAAGCTTTCTTT	CASTQEGNTEAFF
NA	TRBV30	TRBJ1-2	NA	TGTGCCTGGAGTCCGACCACAACGGGTGGCTACACCTTC	CAWSPTTTGGYTF
NA	TRBV12-5	TRBJ1-5	NA	TGTGCTAGTGGGTTAGTTGTGTTAGATGGCAATCAGCCCCAGCATTTT	CASGLVVLDGNQPQHF
TRBD1	TRBV6-5	TRBJ1-6	NA	TGTGCCAGCAGGAGACAGGGTAATTCACCCCTCCACTTT	CASRRQGNSPLHF
NA	TRBV7-2	TRBJ2-1	NA	TGTGCCAGCAGCTTCGTTCTCGGTGAGCAGTTCTTC	CASSFVLGEQFF
NA	TRBV5-1	TRBJ2-5	NA	TGCGCCAGCAGCTTGGCCTTACAGCGGGAGACCCAGTACTTC	CASSLALQRETQYF
NA	TRBV7-8	TRBJ1-1	NA	TGTGCCAGCAGCGTCTTAGGGGTAAAAGCTTTCTTT	CASSVLGVKAFF
TRBD1	TRBV7-8	TRBJ1-2	NA	TGTGCCAGCAGCTTAGTTGGGAACAGGGGAACAGGAGGAGGCTACACCTTC	CASSLVGNRGTGGGYTF
NA	TRBV5-6	TRBJ2-1	NA	TGTGCCAGCAGTAGTCTCCGAGCCGACAATGAGCAGTTCTTC	CASSSLRADNEQFF
TRBD1	TRBV4-3	TRBJ1-2	few	TGCGCCAGCAGCCCAGGACAGGGCTATGGCTACACCTTC	CASSPGQGYGYTF
TRBD1	TRBV2	TRBJ2-7	NA	TGTGCCAGCAGTTTCACAGGGGGAAGATCCCACGAGCAGTACTTC	CASSFTGGRSHEQYF
NA	TRBV7-9	TRBJ1-3	NA	TGTGCCAGCAGCCCAGGGGTCTCCTCTGGAAACACCATATATTTT	CASSPGVSSGNTIYF
NA	TRBV27	TRBJ1-4	few	TGTGCCAGCAGTGGGTGGAGGGGGGGCGGTGAAAAACTGTTTTTT	CASSGWRGGGEKLFF
TRBD1	TRBV7-2	TRBJ2-2	NA	TGTGCCAGCAGCTTAGGAACTTACAGGGGCCGGAACACCGGGGAGCTGTTTTTT	CASSLGTYRGRNTGELFF
TRBD2	TRBV5-1	TRBJ2-5	NA	TGCGCCAGCAGCTCTACTAGCGGGGGGGTACGGGAGACCCAGTACTTC	CASSSTSGGVRETQYF
TRBD2	TRBV30	TRBJ2-1	NA	TGTGCCTCAAAACGACTAGCGGGGGGGTACAATGAGCAGTTCTTC	CASKRLAGGYNEQFF
TRBD1	TRBV30	TRBJ2-2	NA	TGTGCCTCGCAAGGGGACAGGTACACCGGGGAGCTGTTTTTT	CASQGDRYTGELFF
TRBD2	TRBV5-1	TRBJ2-2	NA	TGCGCCAGCAGCTTGACGGACAGCGGGGGGCCGCCCGGGGAGCTGTTTTTT	CASSLTDSGGPPGELFF
TRBD1	TRBV6-1	TRBJ1-2	NA	TGTGCCAGCAGTGAAGCGAGACAGGGATCCTATGGCTACACCTTC	CASSEARQGSYGYTF
TRBD2	TRBV7-2	TRBJ2-1	NA	TGTGCCAGCAGCCCCCCCGGGACTAGCTACAATGAGCAGTTCTTC	CASSPPGTSYNEQFF
NA	TRBV10-3	TRBJ2-3	NA	TGTGCCATCAGTGAGTCGAGGGCCCGTAGCACAGATACGCAGTATTTT	CAISESRARSTDTQYF
NA	TRBV5-4	TRBJ2-5	NA	TGTGCCAGCAGCCCCGGGGGTAGCGAAGAGACCCAGTACTTC	CASSPGGSEETQYF
NA	TRBV15	TRBJ2-2	NA	TGTGCCACCAGCAGCCCCCCCGGGTTCGGGGAGCTGTTTTTT	CATSSPPGFGELFF
NA	TRBV7-9	TRBJ1-2	NA	TGTGCCAGCAGCCTCCAGGAGGAGGGCTACACCTTC	CASSLQEEGYTF
TRBD1	TRBV7-9	TRBJ1-2	NA	TGTGCCAGCAGCTTAGGTGGGACAGGGGATAACTATGGCTACACCTTC	CASSLGGTGDNYGYTF
NA	TRBV6-4	TRBJ1-1	NA	TGTGCCAGCAGTGACAGCGGGGGCTTATCTGAAGCTTTCTTT	CASSDSGGLSEAFF
NA	TRBV4-1	TRBJ2-5	NA	TGCGCCAGCAGCCAAGAAATGGGCAGAGAAGAGACCCAGTACTTC	CASSQEMGREETQYF
NA	TRBV7-3	TRBJ2-2	NA	TGTGCCAGCAGCCGCATGAGAGACACCGGGGAGCTGTTTTTT	CASSRMRDTGELFF
NA	TRBV6-1	TRBJ1-2	NA	TGTGCCAGCTCTTCCAGGGGAGAAATTGGCTACACCTTC	CASSSRGEIGYTF
NA	TRBV7-9	TRBJ1-3	NA	TGTGCCTGCAGCCCCTGGGACATGCTACGTGGAAACACCATATATTTT	CACSPWDMLRGNTIYF
NA	TRBV6-1	TRBJ2-1	NA	TGTGCCAGCAAAGACAGGGACTCCCCCTCGGAGCAGTTCTTC	CASKDRDSPSEQFF
NA	TRBV6-6	TRBJ2-2	NA	TGTGCCAGCAGTTATTCCGGGATGGGAACCGGGGAGCTGTTTTTT	CASSYSGMGTGELFF
TRBD2	TRBV6-5	TRBJ2-1	NA	TGTGCCAGCAGTTCCCTAGCGGGGGGTGACAATGAGCAGTTCTTC	CASSSLAGGDNEQFF